The present TCR beta chain was sequenced within a study of early T cells in non-severe SARS-CoV-2 infection. Germline CDR1 reads SEHNR; CDR2 reads FQNEAQ (reference sequence). There are 12 residues in the CDR3. Between the trimmed V and J ends, which lost 0 bases and 4 bases, there was a span of 4 bases. This clonotype showed up just a few times. TCRdb re-analysed the 5' RACE reads in MiXCR, keeping a single row per CDR3 protein. The sample yields 55,000 to 75,000 distinct CDR3 sequences, roughly 11% seen once. This receptor was obtained from an adult who was a healthcare worker with PCR-confirmed SARS-CoV-2 infection or an uninfected control (not recorded which). Input material: whole blood. J is TRBJ2-7 and V is TRBV7-9; no definite D call. The CDR3 bases are TGTGCCAGCAGCTTAGCCACTTACGAGCAGTACTTC. This codes for CASSLATYEQYF.